This paragraph reports one T cell receptor beta chain. Source study methods: Reference gene primers were amplified, and this amplification served to estimate nucleated cell counts. The assay was immunoSEQ multiplex PCR, and TCRdb's table has in-frame clones only and misses some. For V, J and clone size, that table is used; D and trimming come from the DNA. The table has about 130,000 clones, about 91% seen once; the top ten hold about 9.4%. The CDR3 runs 14 residues. Trimming pared 3 bases from V and 1 base from J, leaving 10 bases between. Per germline, CDR1 SEHNR and CDR2 FQNEAQ (reference sequence). The data stem from a study of blood T cell repertoires in COVID-19. Study as a whole: There were acute and convalescent COVID-19 samples, and they came from the United States, Italy and Spain.

The sequence was collected from a man aged 45 to 65 with acute or convalescent COVID-19. The rearrangement links TRBV7-9 to TRBJ2-7; D perhaps matches TRBD1 (6 bases). Material: peripheral blood. CDR3 sequence (DNA): TGTGCCAGCAGCTTGGCCAGGGGATCCTACGAGCAGTACTTC. It is translated as CASSLARGSYEQYF.